A single sample gave rise to the 3 T cell receptor beta chains below, sequenced in a study of blood T cell repertoires in COVID-19. Generated by immunoSEQ multiplex PCR, the TCRdb table keeps only in-frame clones and is missing some. The sample consists of fewer than 250,000 clones, roughly 86% of them appearing once. Sequencing used peripheral blood. These receptors came from a man aged 55 to 70 with acute or convalescent COVID-19.

This clone was counted once. V gene TRBV6-6 combines with J gene TRBJ2-3, with a possible D match to TRBD2 (5 bases). This CDR3 has 13 amino acids. The germline V and J ends were trimmed by 6 bases and 4 bases, with 11 bases remaining between them. CDR1 and CDR2 from the germline V gene are MNHNY and SVGAGI (reference sequence). In DNA form, the CDR3 reads TGTGCCAGCAGCCCGGACTTTCCAGATACGCAGTATTTT. This codes for CASSPDFPDTQYF.

V and J are TRBV7-3 and TRBJ2-1; 10 nucleotides line up with TRBD2. The ends lost 2 bases at V and 7 bases at J; junction bases unmatched: 5. Germline CDR1 reads SGHTA; CDR2 reads FQGTGA. The CDR3 is 15 amino acids. The CDR3 nucleotides are TGTGCCAGCAGCTTACGAGCTAGCGGGGGAAATGAGCAGTTCTTC. Translation gives CASSLRASGGNEQFF.

The chain joins TRBV19 to TRBJ2-5, with 9 nucleotides matching TRBD2. Germline V gene data show CDR1 as LNHDA and CDR2 as SQIVND (reference sequence). Unmatched junction bases numbered 7, after V lost 4 bases and J lost 1 base. The CDR3 has 16 residues. The CDR3 region has the DNA TGTGCCAGTAGTACCCGAGCGGGGGGCACCCAAGAGACCCAGTACTTC. Its protein product is CASSTRAGGTQETQYF.